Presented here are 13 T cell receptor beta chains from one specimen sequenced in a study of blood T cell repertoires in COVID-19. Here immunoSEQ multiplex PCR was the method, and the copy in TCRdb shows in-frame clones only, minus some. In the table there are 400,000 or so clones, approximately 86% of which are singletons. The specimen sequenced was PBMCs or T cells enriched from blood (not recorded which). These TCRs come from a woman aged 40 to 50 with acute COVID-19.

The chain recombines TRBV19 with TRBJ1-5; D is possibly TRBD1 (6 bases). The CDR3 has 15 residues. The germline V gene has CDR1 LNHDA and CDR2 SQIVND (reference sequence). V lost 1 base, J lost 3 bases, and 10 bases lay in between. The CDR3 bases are TGTGCCAGTAGTATAGCTACAGGGCCCAATCAGCCCCAGCATTTT. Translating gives CASSIATGPNQPQHF. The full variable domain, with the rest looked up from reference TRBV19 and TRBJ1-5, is DGGITQSPKYLFRKEGQNVTLSCEQNLNHDAMYWYRQDPGQGLRLIYYSQIVNDFQKGDIAEGYSVSREKKESFPLTVTSAQKNPTAFYLCASSIATGPNQPQHFGDGTRLSIL.

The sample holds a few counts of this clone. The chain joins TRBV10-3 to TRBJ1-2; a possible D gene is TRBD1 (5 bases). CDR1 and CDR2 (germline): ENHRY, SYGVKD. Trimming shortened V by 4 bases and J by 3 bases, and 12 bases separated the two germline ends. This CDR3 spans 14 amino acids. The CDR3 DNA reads TGTGCCATCAGTGGGGCGGGGGGAGACTATGGCTACACCTTC. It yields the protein CAISGAGGDYGYTF.

The CDR3 region is CASSPREQGGYTF. CDR3 DNA: TGTGCCAGCAGCCCACGAGAACAGGGTGGCTACACCTTC. The chain uses TRBV9 and TRBJ1-2; TRBD1 might be the D (6 bases). V was cut by 4 bases and J by 7 bases, with 14 bases left in between. Germline V gene sequence: CDR1 SGDLS, CDR2 YYNGEE. The CDR3 consists of 13 residues.

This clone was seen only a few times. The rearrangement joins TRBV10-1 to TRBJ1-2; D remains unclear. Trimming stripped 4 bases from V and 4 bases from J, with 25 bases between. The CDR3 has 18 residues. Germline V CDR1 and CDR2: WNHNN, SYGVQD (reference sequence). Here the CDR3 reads CASSARGIEASVFYGYTF. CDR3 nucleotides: TGCGCCAGCAGTGCCCGAGGGATCGAGGCCTCGGTATTCTATGGCTACACCTTC.

The CDR3, as DNA: TGTGCCAGCAGCGGGACGGGGGGGCTCGGAGATACGCAGTATTTT. As protein: CASSGTGGLGDTQYF. This chain uses TRBV9 with TRBJ2-3, with 8 bases lining up with TRBD2. The ends lost 3 bases at V and 5 bases at J; junction bases unmatched: 8. Germline V gene data show CDR1 as SGDLS and CDR2 as YYNGEE. The CDR3 contains 15 residues.

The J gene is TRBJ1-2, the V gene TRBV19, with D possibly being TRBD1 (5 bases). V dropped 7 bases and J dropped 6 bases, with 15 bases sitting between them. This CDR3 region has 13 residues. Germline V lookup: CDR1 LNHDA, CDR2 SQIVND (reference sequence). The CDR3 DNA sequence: TGTGCCAGTAACGTATGGGGGGGAAATGGCTACACCTTC. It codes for CASNVWGGNGYTF. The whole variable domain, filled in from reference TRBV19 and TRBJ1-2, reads DGGITQSPKYLFRKEGQNVTLSCEQNLNHDAMYWYRQDPGQGLRLIYYSQIVNDFQKGDIAEGYSVSREKKESFPLTVTSAQKNPTAFYLCASNVWGGNGYTFGSGTRLTVV.

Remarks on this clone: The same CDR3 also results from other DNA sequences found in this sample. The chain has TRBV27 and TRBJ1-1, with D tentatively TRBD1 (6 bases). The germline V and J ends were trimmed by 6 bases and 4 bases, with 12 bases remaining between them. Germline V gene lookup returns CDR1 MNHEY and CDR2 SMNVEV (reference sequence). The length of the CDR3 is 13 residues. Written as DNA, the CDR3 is TGTGCCAGCAGGCGGGGGGCAGGCACTGAAGCTTTCTTT. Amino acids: CASRRGAGTEAFF.

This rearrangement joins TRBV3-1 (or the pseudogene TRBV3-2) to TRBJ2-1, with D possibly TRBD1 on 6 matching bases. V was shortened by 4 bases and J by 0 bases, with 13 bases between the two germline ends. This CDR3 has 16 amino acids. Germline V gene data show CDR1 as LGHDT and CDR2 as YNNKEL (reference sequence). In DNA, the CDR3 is TGTGCCAGCAGCCCAGGGTGGGGGCCCTCCTACAATGAGCAGTTCTTC. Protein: CASSPGWGPSYNEQFF.

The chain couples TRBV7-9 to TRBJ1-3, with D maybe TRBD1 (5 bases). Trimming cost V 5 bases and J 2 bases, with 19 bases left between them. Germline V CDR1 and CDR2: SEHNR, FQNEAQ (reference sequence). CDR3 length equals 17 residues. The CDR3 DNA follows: TGTGCCAGCAGCCTCAGGGCGGGATGGGGTACTGGAAACACCATATATTTT. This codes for CASSLRAGWGTGNTIYF.

The CDR3 loop is CASSQDLSSGANVLTF. The CDR3 bases are TGTGCCAGCAGCCAAGATCTAAGCTCTGGGGCCAACGTCCTGACTTTC. The chain uses TRBV4-2 and TRBJ2-6; D call uncertain. Per the germline V gene, CDR1 is LGHNA and CDR2 is YNFKEQ. V lost 0 bases, J lost 0 bases, and 6 bases lay in between. The CDR3 totals 16 residues.

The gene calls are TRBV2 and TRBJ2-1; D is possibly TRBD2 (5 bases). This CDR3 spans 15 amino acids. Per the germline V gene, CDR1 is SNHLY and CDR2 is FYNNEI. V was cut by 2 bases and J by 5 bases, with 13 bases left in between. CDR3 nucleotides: TGTGCCAGCAGTGAATTAAGCGGAGCTAACAATGAGCAGTTCTTC. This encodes CASSELSGANNEQFF.

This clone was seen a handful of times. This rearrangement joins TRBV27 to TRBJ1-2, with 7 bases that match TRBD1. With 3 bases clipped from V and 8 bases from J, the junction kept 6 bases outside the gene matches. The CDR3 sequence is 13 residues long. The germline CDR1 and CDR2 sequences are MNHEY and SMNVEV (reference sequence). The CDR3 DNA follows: TGTGCCAGCAGTTTCTTCACAGGGGAGGGCTACACCTTC. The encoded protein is CASSFFTGEGYTF.

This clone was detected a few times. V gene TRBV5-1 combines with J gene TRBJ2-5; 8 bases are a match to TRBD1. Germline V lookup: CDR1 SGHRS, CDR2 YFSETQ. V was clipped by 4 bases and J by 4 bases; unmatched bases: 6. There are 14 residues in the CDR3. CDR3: CASSPPGGGETQYF. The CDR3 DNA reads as TGCGCCAGCAGCCCGCCAGGGGGCGGAGAGACCCAGTACTTC.